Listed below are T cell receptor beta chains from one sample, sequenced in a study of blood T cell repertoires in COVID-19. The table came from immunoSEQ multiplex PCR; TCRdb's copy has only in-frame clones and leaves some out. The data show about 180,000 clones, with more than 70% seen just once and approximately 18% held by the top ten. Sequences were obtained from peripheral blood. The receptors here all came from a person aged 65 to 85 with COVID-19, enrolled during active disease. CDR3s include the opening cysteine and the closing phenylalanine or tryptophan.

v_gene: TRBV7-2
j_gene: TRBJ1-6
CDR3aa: CASSLMRANNSPLHF

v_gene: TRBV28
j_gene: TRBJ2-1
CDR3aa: CASSLASSHNEQFF

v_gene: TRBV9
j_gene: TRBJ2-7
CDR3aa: CASSAYTKGGEQYF

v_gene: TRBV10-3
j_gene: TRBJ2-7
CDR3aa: CAIGWTGGREQYF

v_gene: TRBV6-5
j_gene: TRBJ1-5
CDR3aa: CASTTGLYQPQHF

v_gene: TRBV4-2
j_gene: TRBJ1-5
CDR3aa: CASSQELWIGNMAGNQPQHF

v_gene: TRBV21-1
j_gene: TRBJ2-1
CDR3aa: CASSKALALGYNEQFF

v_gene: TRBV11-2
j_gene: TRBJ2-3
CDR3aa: CASSPTGLGGHTQYF

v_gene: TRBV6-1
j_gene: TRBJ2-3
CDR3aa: CASSELGPRSLQYF

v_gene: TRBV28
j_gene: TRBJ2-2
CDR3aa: CATFSGTGELFF

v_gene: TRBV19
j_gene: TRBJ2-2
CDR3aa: CASRPSGGAYTGELFF

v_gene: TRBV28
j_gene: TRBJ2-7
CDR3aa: CASSGTGTYEQYF

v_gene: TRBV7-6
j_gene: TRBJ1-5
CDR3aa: CASSLFRGDQPQHF

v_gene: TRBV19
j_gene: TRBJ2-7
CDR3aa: CASKDPGLYEQYF

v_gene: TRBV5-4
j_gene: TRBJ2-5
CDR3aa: CASSSFRTSGVYQETQYF

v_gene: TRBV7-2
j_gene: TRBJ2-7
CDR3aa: CASSRTINEQYF

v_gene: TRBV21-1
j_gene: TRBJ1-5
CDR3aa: CASSAGEGNQPQHF

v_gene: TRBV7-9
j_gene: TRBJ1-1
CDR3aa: CASSLAGGNTEAFF

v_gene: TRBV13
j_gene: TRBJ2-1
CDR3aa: CASSSLYNEQFF

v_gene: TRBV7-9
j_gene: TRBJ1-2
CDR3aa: CASSTTGGNYGYTF

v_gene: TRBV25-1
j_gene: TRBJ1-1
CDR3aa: CAIRGARTANTEAFF

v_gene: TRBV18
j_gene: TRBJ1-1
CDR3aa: CASSPLMTRDRVTEAFF

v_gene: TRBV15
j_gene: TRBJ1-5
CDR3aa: CATRNGAGRESNQPQHF

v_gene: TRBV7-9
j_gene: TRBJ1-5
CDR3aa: CASSLARAGNNQPQHF

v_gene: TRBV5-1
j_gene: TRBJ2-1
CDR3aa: CASSTFPTGGPYNEQFF